Listed below are T cell receptor beta chains from one sample, sequenced in a study of tumor-infiltrating lymphocytes in localized non-small cell lung cancer. Generated by immunoSEQ multiplex PCR, the TCRdb table keeps only in-frame clones and is missing some. The repertoire holds roughly 15,000 clones, with 80% as singletons. The sample consisted of uninvolved lung tissue not adjacent to the tumor. The source of these receptors is a human donor with non-small cell lung cancer. Both conserved end residues are part of each CDR3. Fields, in order: D gene, V gene, J gene, clone size, CDR3 protein, CDR3 DNA. A D gene is named only where the DNA matches it firmly. Clone size is not always given. Where it is, it says once, few, many or a class for expanded clones.

.	TRBV7-3	TRBJ2-2	.	CASSPDTGELFF	TGTGCCAGCAGTCCGGACACCGGGGAGCTGTTTTTT
TRBD1	TRBV30	TRBJ2-2	.	CAWSVQGRYTGELFF	TGTGCCTGGAGTGTACAGGGGCGCTATACCGGGGAGCTGTTTTTT
.	TRBV5-4	TRBJ2-7	.	CASSLGGRNSYEQYF	TGTGCCAGCAGCTTGGGCGGGCGAAACTCCTACGAGCAGTACTTC
TRBD1	TRBV11-2	TRBJ1-4	.	CASSRDREEKLFF	TGTGCCAGCAGCCGGGACAGGGAGGAAAAACTGTTTTTT
.	TRBV9	TRBJ2-3	.	CASSVGPSMEWAQYF	TGTGCCAGCAGCGTAGGACCGTCGATGGAGTGGGCGCAGTATTTT
.	TRBV7-9	TRBJ1-3	.	CASSREGTGNTIYF	TGTGCCAGCAGCCGGGAAGGGACAGGAAACACCATATATTTT
.	TRBV7-9	TRBJ2-7	.	CASSWGEPRYEQYF	TGTGCCAGCAGCTGGGGGGAACCCCGTTACGAGCAGTACTTC
TRBD1	TRBV5-1	TRBJ1-1	.	CASSLQGAASFNTEAFF	TGCGCCAGCAGCCTACAGGGGGCAGCTTCATTTAACACTGAAGCTTTCTTT
TRBD2	TRBV5-1	TRBJ2-3	few	CASSLGTSGRAVDTQYF	TGCGCCAGCAGCTTGGGGACTAGCGGGAGGGCAGTAGATACGCAGTATTTT
TRBD2	TRBV30	TRBJ2-3	.	CAREGLEGDTQYF	TGTGCCCGTGAGGGACTAGAAGGAGATACGCAGTATTTT
TRBD2	TRBV27	TRBJ2-2	few	CASSPLGGRIGTGELFF	TGTGCCAGCAGTCCCCTCGGCGGGAGGATTGGAACCGGGGAGCTGTTTTTT
.	TRBV29-1	TRBJ1-2	.	CSVGGGEYYGYTF	TGCAGCGTTGGGGGTGGGGAGTACTATGGCTACACCTTC
.	TRBV5-6	TRBJ2-5	.	CASSLSQGQETQYF	TGTGCCAGCAGCTTGAGTCAGGGCCAAGAGACCCAGTACTTC
.	TRBV5-4	TRBJ2-7	few	CASSFDRYEQYF	TGTGCCAGCAGCTTCGACAGGTACGAGCAGTACTTC
TRBD1	TRBV5-5	TRBJ2-2	.	CASSSEFGQGLTGELFF	TGTGCCAGCAGCTCGGAGTTCGGACAGGGATTGACCGGGGAGCTGTTTTTT
.	TRBV25-1	TRBJ2-7	.	CASGRLGNYEQYF	TGTGCCAGCGGAAGACTAGGGAACTACGAGCAGTACTTC
TRBD2	TRBV4-1	TRBJ2-7	.	CAIPMTSGSTSRYEQYF	TGCGCCATCCCCATGACTAGCGGGAGTACTAGCCGCTACGAGCAGTACTTC
TRBD1	TRBV5-1	TRBJ1-2	.	CASSSSPGTGGGTF	TGCGCCAGCAGCTCTAGTCCCGGGACAGGGGGCGGCACCTTC
.	TRBV4-2	TRBJ2-2	.	CASSQKALSGNTGELFF	TGTGCCAGCAGCCAAAAAGCTCTGAGCGGGAACACCGGGGAGCTGTTTTTT
.	TRBV2	TRBJ1-3	.	CASSEAGNTIYF	TGTGCCAGCAGTGAAGCCGGAAACACCATATATTTT
.	TRBV5-1	TRBJ1-1	.	CASSLSRQSGTEAFF	TGCGCCAGCAGCTTGTCTCGACAATCAGGGACTGAAGCTTTCTTT
.	TRBV30	TRBJ2-3	.	CAWSVGADTQYF	TGTGCCTGGAGTGTAGGGGCGGATACGCAGTATTTT
.	TRBV6-5	TRBJ1-1	.	CASSYSFGGPVTEAFF	TGTGCCAGCAGTTACTCCTTCGGGGGGCCTGTCACTGAAGCTTTCTTT
.	TRBV25-1	TRBJ2-7	.	CASSERGWHEQYF	TGTGCCAGCAGTGAGAGGGGATGGCACGAGCAGTACTTC
.	TRBV6-6	TRBJ1-2	.	CASSPGTLRYGYTF	TGTGCCAGCAGTCCCGGGACACTTCGCTATGGCTACACCTTC
.	TRBV30	TRBJ2-1	.	CAWKGNYNEQFF	TGTGCCTGGAAGGGAAACTACAATGAGCAGTTCTTC
.	TRBV11-3	TRBJ2-5	.	CASSLVGVGEETQYF	TGTGCCAGCAGCTTAGTAGGGGTGGGAGAAGAGACCCAGTACTTC
.	TRBV29-1	TRBJ2-7	once	CSVGTPFYEQYF	TGCAGCGTGGGGACCCCTTTCTACGAGCAGTACTTC
TRBD1	TRBV5-1	TRBJ1-1	once	CASSRDRVGTEAFF	TGCGCCAGCAGCAGGGACAGGGTGGGGACTGAAGCTTTCTTT
TRBD2	TRBV4-1	TRBJ2-7	.	CASSSGGRAYEQYF	TGCGCCAGCAGCTCAGGCGGGAGGGCCTACGAGCAGTACTTC
TRBD1	TRBV10-3	TRBJ2-6	.	CAIRSGTGALAGANVLTF	TGTGCCATCAGATCCGGGACAGGGGCTTTAGCTGGGGCCAACGTCCTGACTTTC
.	TRBV4-1	TRBJ2-1	.	CASSQVGDNEQFF	TGCGCCAGCAGCCAAGTCGGGGACAATGAGCAGTTCTTC
.	TRBV2	TRBJ1-5	.	CASSRENQPQHF	TGTGCCAGCAGTAGGGAGAATCAGCCCCAGCATTTT
TRBD1	TRBV11-2	TRBJ2-2	.	CASSRTGNTGELFF	TGTGCCAGCAGCCGGACAGGGAACACCGGGGAGCTGTTTTTT
TRBD1	TRBV6-1	TRBJ1-5	.	CASSGGTVSNQPQHF	TGTGCCAGCAGTGGAGGGACAGTTAGCAATCAGCCCCAGCATTTT
TRBD1	TRBV15	TRBJ1-5	.	CATSTGQGIQPQHF	TGTGCCACCAGCACGGGACAGGGTATTCAGCCCCAGCATTTT
.	TRBV10-3	TRBJ2-7	.	CAISESPPTARGEQYF	TGTGCCATCAGTGAGTCGCCCCCGACAGCTAGAGGCGAGCAGTACTTC
.	TRBV7-3	TRBJ1-1	.	CASRSEHTEAFF	TGTGCCAGCCGTTCTGAACACACTGAAGCTTTCTTT
.	TRBV19	TRBJ2-3	.	CASMRLDTQYF	TGTGCCAGTATGAGGTTGGATACGCAGTATTTT